This is a list of T cell receptor beta chains from one sample in a study of T-cell reconstitution after alpha-beta-depleted transplantation in children. TCRdb reanalysed the PCR reads using MiXCR and keeps one entry per CDR3 protein. The sample includes about 980,000 distinct CDR3 sequences, about 31% of them seen just once. Specimen: PBMCs, mostly from graft donor cells, collected 360 days after TCRalphabeta/CD19-depleted stem cell transplant. These receptors were obtained from a boy younger than two who had a stem cell transplant for SCID, so the T cells may come from the graft donor. Each CDR3 is given without its conserved first and last residue. Each record gives: CDR3 protein, V gene, J gene, clone size. Size tells how often a clone was seen (once, few, many) or the class of an expanded clone, and some rows leave it out.

ASSLSGRVGNEQF	TRBV28	TRBJ2-1	.
SVEENLSYNEQF	TRBV29-1	TRBJ2-1	few
ASSITSPTDTQY	TRBV7-3	TRBJ2-3	.
ASSPGQGLWNEQF	TRBV5-1	TRBJ2-1	.
ASSGGQGFAEAF	TRBV6-1	TRBJ1-1	.
ASSGLYQETQY	TRBV6-1	TRBJ2-5	.
AIRSGTSGNEQY	TRBV10-3	TRBJ2-7	.
SASGGEETQY	TRBV20-1	TRBJ2-5	many
ASSPDRVGGTEAF	TRBV12-3/TRBV12-4	TRBJ1-1	few
ASSLALGPMQETQY	TRBV7-2	TRBJ2-5	once
ASSPQGYPYNEQF	TRBV18	TRBJ2-1	.
SAYPTEAF	TRBV29-1	TRBJ1-1	.
SATGQRHEQY	TRBV29-1	TRBJ2-7	few
ASSYSRGLYPYEQY	TRBV6-5	TRBJ2-7	.
SVERVGEQY	TRBV29-1	TRBJ2-7	.
ASSLRGASYGYT	TRBV12-3/TRBV12-4	TRBJ1-2	few
ASTGSGPNQPQH	TRBV6-1	TRBJ1-5	few
ASSDGARWQY	TRBV10-1	TRBJ2-7	.
ASSQEWNSGANVLT	TRBV3-1	TRBJ2-6	few
SARESSGNTIY	TRBV20-1	TRBJ1-3	.
ASSQGMQGLSGANVLT	TRBV4-1	TRBJ2-6	.
AISVGGRQDTQY	TRBV10-3	TRBJ2-3	.
ASSQGQEFNEQF	TRBV5-1	TRBJ2-1	few
ASRAGTKGTGELF	TRBV12-3/TRBV12-4	TRBJ2-2	.
ASSSNRAWETQY	TRBV28	TRBJ2-5	.